The 26 T cell receptor beta chains reported below all come from one sample, sequenced in a study of cytomegalovirus exposure and HLA in healthy donors. Primers included in the PCR were 60 Vbeta and 13 Jbeta primers. Some clones are missing from TCRdb's copy, which holds only in-frame ones; the method was immunoSEQ multiplex PCR. The sample lists about 84,000 clones; approximately 78% were seen once. The sample was PBMCs. The receptors come from a male donor in good health and CMV-seropositive.

This clone was recorded once. The chain recombines TRBV9 with TRBJ2-2; D unclear. Trimming removed 4 bases at V and 0 bases at J, with 7 bases between. The CDR3 runs 14 residues. The germline CDR1 and CDR2 sequences are SGDLS and YYNGEE. CDR3 residues: CASSPSPNTGELFF. CDR3 coding DNA: TGTGCCAGCAGCCCAAGCCCGAACACCGGGGAGCTGTTTTTT.

The J gene is TRBJ2-1, the V gene TRBV19; 11 positions agree with TRBD2. Germline trimming cut 6 bases from V and 3 bases from J; bases unmatched to any gene: 13. CDR1 and CDR2 (germline): LNHDA, SQIVND (reference sequence). CDR3 length: 18 residues. CDR3 in amino acids: CASRGIDGLAGYYNEQFF. The DNA of the CDR3 is TGTGCCAGTAGGGGGATCGACGGACTAGCGGGTTACTACAATGAGCAGTTCTTC.

The chain links TRBV10-3 to TRBJ2-1, with 7 bases fitting TRBD1. Germline V CDR1 and CDR2: ENHRY, SYGVKD. CDR3 length: 13 amino acids. J lost 6 bases, V lost 4 bases, and 3 bases had no gene match. The CDR3 sequence: CAISGAGGNEQFF. The CDR3 region has the DNA TGTGCCATCAGTGGTGCAGGGGGCAATGAGCAGTTCTTC.

A word on this clone: This sample also contains other DNA sequences that code for the same CDR3. V gene TRBV28 combines with J gene TRBJ1-2; D is uncertain. Looked up from germline, CDR1 is MDHEN and CDR2 is SYDVKM. The CDR3 is 12 residues long. V lost 6 bases and J lost 5, with 10 bases in between. The CDR3 DNA reads TGTGCCAGCAGCTTGAGGTTTTATGGCTACACCTTC. Protein product: CASSLRFYGYTF.

The J gene is TRBJ2-3, the V gene TRBV9; no clear D. Germline-derived CDR1 and CDR2 are SGDLS and YYNGEE. The V gene lost 0 bases and the J gene lost 1 base, with 6 bases spanning the gap. This CDR3 region has 14 residues. The CDR3 nucleotides are TGTGCCAGCAGCGTAGAGCAACGCACAGATACGCAGTATTTT. It yields the protein CASSVEQRTDTQYF. The whole variable domain, remainder taken from reference TRBV9 and TRBJ2-3, is DSGVTQTPKHLITATGQRVTLRCSPRSGDLSVYWYQQSLDQGLQFLIQYYNGEERAKGNILERFSAQQFPDLHSELNLSSLELGDSALYFCASSVEQRTDTQYFGPGTRLTVL.

This clone appeared a few times. The rearrangement links TRBV19 to TRBJ2-2; D possibly corresponds to TRBD2 (5 bases). Germline values: CDR1 LNHDA, CDR2 SQIVND (reference sequence). This CDR3 contains 15 residues. Trimming took off 3 bases at V and 1 base at J, with 9 bases between the two ends. The CDR3 coding sequence is TGTGCCAGTAGTATCCGCCGGGGGAACACCGGGGAGCTGTTTTTT. It translates to CASSIRRGNTGELFF.

This chain connects TRBV7-9 to TRBJ2-4, with a possible D match to TRBD1 (6 bases). V lost 1 base and J 2 bases, leaving 9 bases between the germline ends. Germline CDR1 and CDR2: SEHNR and FQNEAQ (reference sequence). The length of the CDR3 is 15 residues. CDR3 in amino acids: CASSLDTGPKNIQYF. The CDR3 coding sequence is TGTGCCAGCAGCTTAGACACAGGGCCCAAAAACATTCAGTACTTC.

The rearrangement uses TRBV18 and TRBJ2-7; D is perhaps TRBD1 (5 bases). V shed 2 bases and J shed 5 bases, with 13 bases lying between them. The CDR3 has 14 residues. Germline V lookup: CDR1 KGHSH, CDR2 LQKENI. The CDR3 nucleotides read TGTGCCAGCTCACCAGGCAGGGATGCTCACGAGCAGTACTTC. It codes for CASSPGRDAHEQYF.

This chain joins TRBV6-4 and TRBJ2-1, with 11 bases lining up with TRBD2. CDR3 size: 14 residues. Germline values: CDR1 MRHNA, CDR2 SNTAGT. After removal of 3 bases from V and 9 bases from J, the junction contained 4 bases not matched to a gene. The CDR3 sequence is CASSEGTSGTEQFF. As DNA, the CDR3 is TGTGCCAGCAGTGAAGGGACTAGCGGAACTGAGCAGTTCTTC.

The rearrangement uses TRBV21-1 and TRBJ2-7; the listed D gene, TRBD1, was not tested against the DNA. TRBV21-1 is annotated as a pseudogene. This CDR3 spans 13 amino acids. The CDR3 DNA is TGTGCCAGCAGAATGGACAGGGTCGGTGAGCAGTACTTC. Residues: CASRMDRVGEQYF.

This chain links TRBV5-8 with TRBJ2-2, with 12 bases matching TRBD2. CDR3 length equals 16 residues. Germline loops: CDR1 SGHTS, CDR2 YDEGEE. V lost 9 bases and J lost 3; bases outside the gene matches: 9. CDR3 in DNA: TGTGCCATCACTAGCGGGAGGAGAATTTACACCGGGGAGCTGTTTTTT. This codes for CAITSGRRIYTGELFF.

The chain uses TRBV6-5 and TRBJ2-7; D is perhaps TRBD1 (6 bases). The CDR3 spans 13 residues. V shed 7 bases and J shed 0 bases, with 10 bases lying between them. Germline CDR1 and CDR2: MNHEY and SVGAGI. The CDR3 protein is CASNYRDSYEQYF. The CDR3 coding sequence is TGTGCCAGCAACTACAGGGACTCCTACGAGCAGTACTTC.

V gene TRBV5-1 combines with J gene TRBJ2-2; 8 nucleotides match TRBD2. CDR1 and CDR2 from the germline V gene are SGHRS and YFSETQ. The CDR3 extends over 18 amino acids. With V trimmed by 4 bases and J by 6 bases, 17 bases remained unmatched. This CDR3 is CASSPVGIAGIGSGELFF. The CDR3, as DNA: TGCGCCAGCAGCCCCGTCGGGATAGCGGGAATCGGGTCCGGGGAGCTGTTTTTT.

V is TRBV9 and J is TRBJ2-7, with D maybe TRBD2 (7 bases). Trimming removed 3 bases at V and 4 bases at J, with 17 bases between. Per germline, CDR1 SGDLS and CDR2 YYNGEE. The CDR3 sequence is 15 residues long. The CDR3 coding sequence is TGTGCCAGCAGCGCAGGCCCGGGGGGCGCTTACGAGCAGTACTTC. It codes for CASSAGPGGAYEQYF.

This sequence joins TRBV19 and TRBJ1-5; D possibly corresponds to TRBD1 (6 bases). V dropped 6 bases and J dropped 11 bases, with 17 bases sitting between them. CDR3 length: 13 residues. Per the germline V gene, CDR1 is LNHDA and CDR2 is SQIVND (reference sequence). The CDR3 loop is CASSPTGAPAQHF. The CDR3 bases are TGTGCCAGTAGCCCGACAGGTGCCCCGGCCCAGCATTTT.

This sequence joins TRBV28 and TRBJ2-1, with 9 bases that match TRBD2. Germline V gene sequence: CDR1 MDHEN, CDR2 SYDVKM. The CDR3 is 17 amino acids. The J segment lost 6 bases and the V segment lost 8 bases, leaving 17 bases of the junction unmatched. CDR3 sequence (DNA): TGTGCCAGCCTGATGGGGGGAGCGGGAGGAGTGGTCAATGAGCAGTTCTTC. Amino acid sequence: CASLMGGAGGVVNEQFF.

The V gene is TRBV21-1, the J gene TRBJ2-7; whether TRBD1, the table's D call, matches the DNA was not checked. TRBV21-1 is given as a pseudogene. The CDR3 spans 14 residues. CDR3 in amino acids: CASSQNIRSYEQYF. CDR3 nucleotides: TGTGCCAGCAGCCAAAACATTCGCTCCTACGAGCAGTACTTC.

V is TRBV4-1 and J is TRBJ1-1, with 7 nucleotides matching TRBD1. With V trimmed by 2 bases and J by 5 bases, 5 bases remained unmatched. The CDR3 length is 14 residues. The germline V gene has CDR1 MGHRA and CDR2 YSYEKL. The CDR3 bases are TGCGCCAGCAGCCAACCGGGACAGAAGACTGAAGCTTTCTTT. Encoded protein: CASSQPGQKTEAFF.

The chain employs TRBV15 and TRBJ1-2, with TRBD1 as a possible D gene (5 bases). The CDR3 runs to 14 residues. Trimming removed 0 bases at V and 4 bases at J, with 9 bases between. Germline CDR1 and CDR2: LNHNV and YYDKDF (reference sequence). The CDR3: CATSRDWGGYGYTF. The CDR3 DNA sequence: TGTGCCACCAGCAGAGATTGGGGGGGCTATGGCTACACCTTC.

This clone showed up just once. The rearrangement links TRBV28 to TRBJ2-2, with D unresolved. Between the trimmed V and J ends, which lost 5 bases and 7 bases, there was a span of 11 bases. Germline-derived CDR1 and CDR2 are MDHEN and SYDVKM. The CDR3 covers 13 residues. CDR3 coding DNA: TGTGCCAGCAGTAGACATTTCGGCGGGGAGCTGTTTTTT. Encoded protein: CASSRHFGGELFF.

CDR3 coding DNA: TGTGCCACCAGCAGACTTGGGCGACCTTGGGCTAATGAAAAACTGTTTTTT. This codes for CATSRLGRPWANEKLFF. This sequence joins TRBV15 and TRBJ1-4, with no clear D. Trimming removed 2 bases from V and 3 bases from J, with 16 bases in between. In germline, CDR1 is LNHNV, CDR2 YYDKDF (reference sequence). The CDR3 is made up of 17 amino acids.

The chain is built from TRBV11-3 and TRBJ2-7, with D tentatively TRBD1 (5 bases). Germline V CDR1 and CDR2: SGHNT, YENEEA. V was trimmed by 3 bases and J by 4 bases, leaving 19 bases between them. This CDR3 comprises 16 residues. The CDR3 region has the DNA TGTGCCAGCAGCTTGACCTCCCAGGGTGGGTCTTACGAGCAGTACTTC. The encoded protein is CASSLTSQGGSYEQYF.

In this sample, this clone turned up a few times. This chain joins TRBV5-5 and TRBJ2-7, with 9 bases fitting TRBD1. CDR1 is SGHKS, CDR2 YYEKEE, per germline (reference sequence). The CDR3 sequence is 16 residues long. The V and J ends lost 3 bases and 2 bases, in that order; junction bases with no gene match: 9. In DNA, the CDR3 is TGTGCCAGCAGCTACCCCGGGACAGGGAATACCTACGAGCAGTACTTC. Amino acid sequence: CASSYPGTGNTYEQYF.

This chain connects TRBV11-3 to TRBJ2-2, with 7 positions matching TRBD2. The ends lost 6 bases at V and 4 bases at J; junction bases unmatched: 2. This CDR3 comprises 13 residues. The germline V gene encodes CDR1 SGHNT and CDR2 YENEEA. CDR3 coding DNA: TGTGCCAGCAGAGAGCGGGGCACCGGGGAGCTGTTTTTT. This codes for CASRERGTGELFF.

The chain uses TRBV4-2 and TRBJ2-1, with TRBD2 identical over 7 bases. V lost 3 bases, J lost 0 bases, and 17 bases stayed unmatched. The CDR3 has 20 residues. Germline CDR1 is LGHNA and CDR2 is YNFKEQ. The CDR3 DNA follows: TGTGCCAGCAGCCACCATAAACCAATCCGGCGGGGGAGCTCCTACAATGAGCAGTTCTTC. This translates into CASSHHKPIRRGSSYNEQFF.

The genes are TRBV28 and TRBJ2-2; possibly TRBD1 for D (5 bases). CDR3 size: 14 residues. Looked up from germline, CDR1 is MDHEN and CDR2 is SYDVKM. V was clipped by 5 bases and J by 4 bases, with 11 bases between them. CDR3 bases: TGTGCCAGCAGTACAGTGGACACCACCGGGGAGCTGTTTTTT. Protein: CASSTVDTTGELFF. Full variable domain (rest looked up from reference TRBV28 and TRBJ2-2): DVKVTQSSRYLVKRTGEKVFLECVQDMDHENMFWYRQDPGLGLRLIYFSYDVKMKEKGDIPEGYSVSREKKERFSLILESASTNQTSMYLCASSTVDTTGELFFGEGSRLTVL.